This T cell receptor (beta chain) was sequenced for a study of T-cell reconstitution after alpha-beta-depleted transplantation in children. The CDR3 loop spans 13 amino acids. CDR1 and CDR2 from the germline V gene are SNHLY and FYNNEI. V lost 6 bases to trimming and J lost 4 bases, with 10 bases between them. A library of TCRbeta sequences, prepared with unique molecular identifiers, was generated. One entry per CDR3 protein results from TCRdb running MiXCR on the PCR reads. The sample records 490,000 or so distinct CDR3 sequences, 10% to 13% being singletons. This clonotype has a count of ten or more.

V and J are TRBV2 and TRBJ1-5, with TRBD1 as a possible D gene (6 bases). The sequence came from a child under 10 years old with inherited bone marrow failure, due to receive a stem cell transplant. This specimen consisted of PBMCs, obtained before TCRalphabeta/CD19-depleted stem cell transplant. The CDR3 DNA sequence: TGTGCCAGCAGAAAGGGGGTAAATCAGCCCCAGCATTTT. Translated: CASRKGVNQPQHF.